These 19 T cell receptor beta chains share one sample of origin, sequenced in a study of blood T cells in healthy people across ages. Through a sample-barcoded 5' primer and a J-beta primer mix, a second PCR was run for about 6 to 12 cycles. TCRdb reanalysed the 5' RACE reads using MiXCR and keeps one entry per CDR3 protein. Among about 760,000 distinct CDR3 sequences, 20% to 30% were seen once, and the ten largest hold 9% to 9.5%. The sample also formed part of further work on T cells of mothers and their children.

The source material was blood. These receptors came from a boy aged 5-17 years in good health.

This clonotype has just a few counts. V is TRBV12-3 or TRBV12-4 and J is TRBJ1-1, with a tentative D call TRBD1 (5 bases). The CDR3 has 15 amino acids. Trimming took off 5 bases at V and 0 bases at J, with 13 bases between the two ends. The DNA of the CDR3 is TGTGCCAGCAGTCCTCTGGGACTGATGAACACTGAAGCTTTCTTT. Protein sequence: CASSPLGLMNTEAFF.

A few counts support this clonotype. The rearrangement joins TRBV29-1 to TRBJ2-7; no definite D call. The germline CDR1 and CDR2 sequences are SQVTM and ANQGSEA. The CDR3 length is 13 residues. The V and J ends lost 2 bases and 4 bases respectively, with 12 bases between them. CDR3 nucleotides: TGCAGCGTTGAATCACCCGGGCTGTACGAGCAGTACTTC. Its protein is CSVESPGLYEQYF.

This clonotype was recorded a few times. The rearrangement links TRBV4-2 to TRBJ2-5, with 10 bases fitting TRBD1. Germline loops: CDR1 LGHNA, CDR2 YNFKEQ. CDR3 length: 17 amino acids. V was clipped by 4 bases and J by 4 bases; unmatched bases: 12. This CDR3 is CASSLGQGDPLRETQYF. For the CDR3, the DNA is TGTGCCAGCAGCCTCGGACAGGGGGACCCCCTTCGAGAGACCCAGTACTTC.

This clonotype was counted only a few times. The chain links TRBV20-1 to TRBJ1-2; D uncertain. V lost 0 bases to trimming and J lost 4 bases, with 18 bases between them. Germline values: CDR1 DFQATT, CDR2 SNEGSKA (reference sequence). The CDR3 has 16 amino acids. The CDR3 DNA reads TGCAGTGCTAGAGAGGCAGGTGGGCCCCCTGCCTATGGCTACACCTTC. Protein: CSAREAGGPPAYGYTF.

This clonotype was seen only a few times. The CDR3 here is CSVGLVIPGELFF. Written as DNA, the CDR3 is TGCAGCGTTGGATTGGTGATTCCCGGGGAGCTGTTTTTT. V usage is TRBV29-1 and J usage is TRBJ2-2; D not certain. The ends were cut back, 4 bases at V and 6 bases at J, with 12 bases in the middle. This CDR3 has 13 residues. Germline CDR1 and CDR2: SQVTM and ANQGSEA.

The chain carries TRBV15 and TRBJ1-1, with D hard to call. Germline CDR1 LNHNV, CDR2 YYDKDF (reference sequence). V was trimmed by 2 bases and J by 3 bases, leaving 7 bases between them. The CDR3 covers 13 residues. The CDR3 spells CATSRRVDTEAFF. As DNA, the CDR3 is TGTGCCACCAGCAGAAGGGTTGACACTGAAGCTTTCTTT.

There are a few counts of this clonotype. The chain uses TRBV20-1 and TRBJ2-7, with 14 bases matching TRBD2. CDR1 and CDR2 from the germline V gene are DFQATT and SNEGSKA (reference sequence). The junction had 3 bases not matched to a gene; V was cut back by 6 bases and J by 2 bases. The CDR3 runs to 14 residues. In DNA form, the CDR3 reads TGCAGTGCCATGACTAGCGGGAGGGCCTACGAGCAGTACTTC. Translation: CSAMTSGRAYEQYF.

This clonotype has a handful of counts. This chain connects TRBV7-9 to TRBJ2-7; 11 bases agree with TRBD2. This CDR3 contains 15 residues. Germline V lookup: CDR1 SEHNR, CDR2 FQNEAQ (reference sequence). Trimming at V came to 5 bases and at J to 0 bases, leaving 3 bases not matched to a gene. CDR3 coding DNA: TGTGCCAGCAGCCGTACTAGCGGGAGCTCCTACGAGCAGTACTTC. Amino acid sequence: CASSRTSGSSYEQYF.

This clonotype was seen a few times. The chain employs TRBV3-1 and TRBJ2-2, with D tentatively TRBD1 (5 bases). CDR1 is LGHDT, CDR2 YNNKEL, per germline (reference sequence). CDR3 size: 16 residues. V lost 5 bases to trimming and J lost 6 bases, with 19 bases between them. CDR3 DNA: TGTGCCAGCAGCGCATGGCCCCTCACCAGGGCCGGGGAGCTGTTTTTT. Translating gives CASSAWPLTRAGELFF.

The V gene is TRBV28, the J gene TRBJ2-3; D is undetermined. This CDR3 is 14 amino acids long. Trimming cost V 5 bases and J 5 bases, with 14 bases left between them. The V gene's germline CDR1 is MDHEN and CDR2 SYDVKM. CDR3 sequence reads: CASSVFHREDTQYF. As DNA, the CDR3 is TGTGCCAGCAGTGTATTTCACCGAGAAGATACGCAGTATTTT.

As regards this clonotype: One junction end disagrees with the germline gene, perhaps due to a read error. The chain employs TRBV12-3 or TRBV12-4 and TRBJ2-3, with 9 bases that match TRBD2. The CDR3 has 14 amino acids. The CDR3 DNA sequence: TGTGCCAGCGGAGCGGGAGGTGACACAGATGCGCAGTATTTT. As protein: CASGAGGDTDAQYF.

This clonotype was seen a few times. CDR3 protein: CSVVMAENEKLFF. The CDR3 DNA follows: TGCAGCGTTGTAATGGCAGAGAATGAAAAACTGTTTTTT. J is TRBJ1-4 and V is TRBV29-1, with no clear D. CDR1 is SQVTM, CDR2 ANQGSEA, per germline. Trimming stripped 4 bases from V and 5 bases from J, with 11 bases between. CDR3 size: 13 residues.

The chain uses TRBV7-2 and TRBJ2-5; tentatively, D is TRBD2 (6 bases). The J call could be wrong; TRBJ2-7 is a better fit for the DNA end. The CDR3 sequence is 15 residues long. Germline CDR1 is SGHTA and CDR2 is FQGNSA. CDR3: CASSLALGLPYEQYF. As DNA, the CDR3 is TGTGCCAGCAGCTTAGCGTTAGGACTACCCTACGAGCAGTACTTC.

The CDR3 loop reads CASRASGSNGEQFF. The CDR3 DNA sequence: TGTGCCAGCAGGGCTAGCGGGAGTAACGGTGAGCAGTTCTTC. The chain combines TRBV7-3 with TRBJ2-5; TRBD2 matches at 10 bases. The end of the DNA fits TRBJ2-1 better, so the J call may be wrong. Germline V gives CDR1 SGHTA, CDR2 FQGTGA. The CDR3 extends over 14 amino acids.

The V gene is TRBV18, the J gene TRBJ2-7, with D possibly matching TRBD2 (6 bases). From germline, CDR1 is KGHSH and CDR2 LQKENI. V was clipped by 5 bases and J by 3 bases, with 14 bases between them. The CDR3 totals 14 residues. This chain's CDR3 is CASSYRGGNYEQYF. In DNA form, the CDR3 reads TGTGCCAGCTCATATCGTGGGGGGAACTACGAGCAGTACTTC.

This rearrangement joins TRBV7-6 to TRBJ2-5, with no clear D. This CDR3 has 13 residues. The ends were cut back, 5 bases at V and 2 bases at J, with 9 bases in the middle. Germline loops: CDR1 SGHVS, CDR2 FNYEAQ. The CDR3, as DNA: TGTGCCAGCAGCGAGGCACTACAAGAGACCCAGTACTTC. This codes for CASSEALQETQYF.

The V and J genes are TRBV25-1 and TRBJ2-5; TRBD2 might be the D (6 bases). The CDR3 length is 16 residues. Germline CDR1 is MGHDK and CDR2 is SYGVNS. V was pared by 8 bases and J by 4 bases, with 23 bases between. The CDR3 nucleotides are TGTGCCAGCGGCCCACACCTCGGGACTCAAGGAGAGACCCAGTACTTC. Amino acids: CASGPHLGTQGETQYF.

The chain is built from TRBV27 and TRBJ1-1; D call uncertain. Germline CDR1 is MNHEY and CDR2 is SMNVEV (reference sequence). V gave up 4 bases and J gave up 2 bases, with 11 bases separating them. The CDR3 contains 14 residues. The CDR3 bases are TGTGCCAGCAGTTCTGGCTTTGGTAACACTGAAGCTTTCTTT. Residues: CASSSGFGNTEAFF.

The CDR3 reads CATSSGTASYNEQFF. CDR3 nucleotide sequence: TGTGCCACCAGCTCCGGGACTGCCTCCTACAATGAGCAGTTCTTC. The chain recombines TRBV15 with TRBJ2-1; possibly TRBD2 for D (6 bases). Germline values: CDR1 LNHNV, CDR2 YYDKDF (reference sequence). Between the trimmed V and J ends, which lost 5 bases and 0 bases, there was a span of 11 bases. This CDR3 is built from 15 residues.